This TCR beta chain was found in a study of PD-1 blockade in classical Hodgkin lymphoma. Study results and limitations: CD4+ TCR diversity climbed significantly by C4D1, unlike CD8+ TCR diversity. Newly diagnosed patients reportedly trailed healthy donors in baseline TCR diversity. Causes of the repertoire differences remain undefined, possibly disease activity or prior therapy. Newly diagnosed patients had diversity similar to the baseline diversity of complete responders.

Time point noted: cycle 4 day 1 (C4D1), after 6 weeks of nivolumab. Every patient was affected by relapse after autologous stem cell transplantation, while exposure to brentuximab vedotin was not uniform. The CDR3 sequence is 16 residues long. The germline V gene has CDR1 SGHRS and CDR2 YFSETQ. V dropped 0 bases and J dropped 0 bases, with 9 bases sitting between them. The assay was immunoSEQ multiplex PCR, and TCRdb's table has in-frame clones only and misses some. The data hold 5,500 to 8,000 clones, with 80% to 85% observed a single time. About this clone: Its matching antigen is unknown.

The sample was peripheral blood mononuclear cells (PBMCs), taken before the fourth cycle of nivolumab. The chain uses TRBV5-1 and TRBJ1-4, with no clear D. The sequence was obtained from a human donor with classical Hodgkin lymphoma. Here the CDR3 DNA reads TGCGCCAGCAGCTTGGCAATAAGTACAACTAATGAAAAACTGTTTTTT. Protein product: CASSLAISTTNEKLFF.